The 11 T cell receptor beta chains below were found in one sample sequenced in a study of blood T cell repertoires in COVID-19. The repertoire was sequenced with immunoSEQ multiplex PCR; TCRdb's copy has only in-frame clones and lacks some. Counted here are fewer than 350,000 clones, approximately 90% occurring once; the ten biggest clones make up about 2.3%. The sample taken for sequencing was PBMCs or T cells enriched from blood (not recorded which). Every receptor here comes from a woman aged 35 to 49 with acute COVID-19.

V gene TRBV5-4 combines with J gene TRBJ2-7; D may be TRBD2 (6 bases). Trimming took 4 bases from V and 6 from J, leaving 14 bases between them. CDR1 is SGHNT and CDR2 is YYREEE in the germline V gene (reference sequence). The CDR3 contains 13 residues. The CDR3 protein is CASSPGRGSEQYF. The CDR3 DNA sequence: TGTGCCAGCAGCCCGGGGCGGGGCAGCGAGCAGTACTTC.

The rearrangement joins TRBV7-2 to TRBJ2-7; 8 nucleotides agree with TRBD2. The CDR3 has 19 residues. The germline V gene encodes CDR1 SGHTA and CDR2 FQGNSA. The junction had 20 bases not matched to a gene; V was cut back by 3 bases and J by 4 bases. CDR3 sequence: CASSLGLSGGSSDSYEQYF. In nucleotides, the CDR3 is TGTGCCAGCAGCTTGGGGTTAAGCGGGGGCTCCTCCGACTCATACGAGCAGTACTTC.

In this sample, this clone turned up once. The V gene is TRBV5-1, the J gene TRBJ2-3, with TRBD2 identical over 12 bases. CDR3 length: 18 amino acids. Germline V gene sequence: CDR1 SGHRS, CDR2 YFSETQ. The V gene end was trimmed by 0 bases and the J gene end by 2 bases; junction bases not matched to a gene: 7. CDR3 in DNA: TGCGCCAGCAGCTTGGCCAGGACTAGCGGGGAGATCACAGATACGCAGTATTTT. It translates to CASSLARTSGEITDTQYF. Combining the CDR3 with reference TRBV5-1 and TRBJ2-3 gives the whole variable domain KAGVTQTPRYLIKTRGQQVTLSCSPISGHRSVSWYQQTPGQGLQFLFEYFSETQRNKGNFPGRFSGRQFSNSRSEMNVSTLELGDSALYLCASSLARTSGEITDTQYFGPGTRLTVL.

CDR3 coding DNA: TGTGCCAGCAGCCCCAACCCGGACAGGGGGCAAGGTGGCTACACCTTC. Amino acids: CASSPNPDRGQGGYTF. The V call is TRBV7-6, the J call TRBJ1-2; the match to TRBD1 covers 11 bases. V lost 5 bases to trimming and J lost 7 bases; unmatched junction nucleotides: 12. The CDR3 is 16 amino acids. The germline gives CDR1 SGHVS, CDR2 FNYEAQ.

This rearrangement joins TRBV28 to TRBJ1-2, with a tentative D call TRBD1 (6 bases). V was cut by 5 bases and J by 7 bases, with 11 bases left in between. Per germline, CDR1 MDHEN and CDR2 SYDVKM. The CDR3 has 12 residues. As DNA, the CDR3 is TGTGCCAGCAGTGCTCAGGGGTTTGGCTACACCTTC. It is translated as CASSAQGFGYTF.

The chain uses TRBV11-3 and TRBJ1-6; weak D call: TRBD1 (5 bases). Trimming removed 5 bases at V and 5 bases at J, with 10 bases between. Per germline, CDR1 SGHNT and CDR2 YENEEA. The CDR3 sequence is 14 residues long. The CDR3 region is CASSPRQNNSPLHF. The CDR3 DNA is TGTGCCAGCAGCCCCCGACAGAATAATTCACCCCTCCACTTT.

This chain links TRBV6-5 with TRBJ2-1, with 10 nucleotides matching TRBD2. J gave up 3 bases and V 2 bases, and 4 bases lay outside the gene matches. This CDR3 is built from 16 residues. Germline lookup yields CDR1 MNHEY and CDR2 SVGAGI. CDR3 residues: CASSYTSGMDYNEQFF. DNA for the CDR3: TGTGCCAGCAGTTACACTAGCGGGATGGACTACAATGAGCAGTTCTTC.

The genes are TRBV7-9 and TRBJ1-5, with D tentatively TRBD1 (5 bases). This CDR3 comprises 15 residues. Germline V gives CDR1 SEHNR, CDR2 FQNEAQ (reference sequence). Trimming left V 1 base short and J 8 bases short, with 15 bases between. The CDR3 spells CASSLGTGHKEPQHF. As DNA, the CDR3 is TGTGCCAGCAGCTTAGGAACAGGCCATAAGGAGCCCCAGCATTTT.

V is TRBV19 and J is TRBJ1-2, with D possibly TRBD1 on 6 matching bases. V was clipped by 7 bases and J by 0 bases, with 15 bases between them. There are 15 residues in the CDR3. Germline V gives CDR1 LNHDA, CDR2 SQIVND (reference sequence). The CDR3 DNA reads TGTGCCAGTACTCCAGGGACACTCGCTAACTATGGCTACACCTTC. It is translated as CASTPGTLANYGYTF.

This CDR3 is CASSYSRGNQPQHF. The CDR3 DNA follows: TGTGCCAGCAGTTACTCCAGGGGTAATCAGCCCCAGCATTTT. V usage is TRBV6-5 and J usage is TRBJ1-5; D possibly corresponds to TRBD1 (6 bases). V was trimmed by 0 bases and J by 4 bases, leaving 7 bases between them. This CDR3 has 14 residues. CDR1 and CDR2 from the germline V gene are MNHEY and SVGAGI.

The rearrangement uses TRBV30 and TRBJ2-1, with 7 bases that match TRBD1. With 8 bases clipped from V and 0 bases from J, the junction kept 4 bases outside the gene matches. CDR1 and CDR2 from the germline V gene are GTSNPN and SVGIG (reference sequence). CDR3 length: 13 amino acids. CDR3 residues: CAGRQGSYNEQFF. CDR3 coding DNA: TGTGCCGGAAGACAGGGCTCCTACAATGAGCAGTTCTTC.